Shown below are 16 T cell receptor beta chains from a single sample sequenced in a study of OX40 agonist ivuxolimab in advanced cancers. Measured with immunoSEQ multiplex PCR; TCRdb has only the in-frame clones, and not every one. The table shows over 100,000 clones, with 90% to 95% occurring only once. Here the sequenced sample was CD4+ or CD8+ T cells sorted from blood, taken in a trial of the OX40 agonist ivuxolimab. These receptors all stem from an adult with an advanced solid tumor such as melanoma, head and neck, liver or kidney cancer.

The chain joins TRBV15 to TRBJ1-2; D unresolved. The CDR3 runs to 14 residues. Trimming left V 1 base short and J 5 bases short, with 11 bases between. CDR1 is LNHNV and CDR2 is YYDKDF in the germline V gene (reference sequence). CDR3 residues: CATSRVGVGYGYTF. CDR3 DNA: TGTGCCACCAGCAGAGTCGGGGTAGGGTATGGCTACACCTTC.

This clone showed up just once. The rearrangement uses TRBV19 and TRBJ2-3; D may be TRBD1 or TRBD2 (5 bases each). V shed 5 bases and J shed 6 bases, with 15 bases lying between them. CDR1 and CDR2 (germline): LNHDA, SQIVND (reference sequence). The CDR3 is 14 amino acids. The CDR3, as DNA: TGTGCCAGTAGTCCTCTCGGGGCCCGGGATACGCAGTATTTT. This gives the protein CASSPLGARDTQYF.

V is TRBV7-6 and J is TRBJ2-2, with D perhaps TRBD1 or TRBD2 (5 bases each). Germline CDR1 is SGHVS and CDR2 is FNYEAQ. V dropped 5 bases and J dropped 0 bases, with 13 bases sitting between them. This CDR3 has 16 residues. CDR3 nucleotides: TGTGCCAGCAGCCGCGCCGGGGCAACGAACACCGGGGAGCTGTTTTTT. It is translated as CASSRAGATNTGELFF.

This clone was seen a handful of times. This chain uses TRBV10-1 with TRBJ1-2; no clear D. This CDR3 is 13 amino acids long. V lost 5 bases, J lost 0 bases, and 7 bases lay in between. Per germline, CDR1 WNHNN and CDR2 SYGVQD (reference sequence). Here the CDR3 reads CASSPGPNYGYTF. The CDR3 DNA sequence: TGCGCCAGCAGTCCCGGTCCTAACTATGGCTACACCTTC.

The gene calls are TRBV9 and TRBJ1-4; 7 nucleotides line up with TRBD1. The CDR3 extends over 15 amino acids. CDR1 and CDR2 from the germline V gene are SGDLS and YYNGEE. V lost 6 bases to trimming and J lost 4 bases; unmatched junction nucleotides: 9. DNA for the CDR3: TGTGCCAGCACCCCCCGGGACAGTATTAATGAAAAACTGTTTTTT. Its translation: CASTPRDSINEKLFF.

The table lists this clone with a count of one. This chain joins TRBV29-1 and TRBJ2-2, with D perhaps matching TRBD1 or TRBD2 (5 bases each). The length of the CDR3 is 14 residues. Trimming shortened V by 6 bases and J by 4 bases, and 15 bases separated the two germline ends. Per germline, CDR1 SQVTM and CDR2 ANQGSEA. The CDR3 DNA sequence: TGCAGCGTCAGGGCCCCACGGGGCACCGGGGAGCTGTTTTTT. Encoded protein: CSVRAPRGTGELFF.

The J gene is TRBJ2-5, the V gene TRBV4-3, with D uncertain. V lost 3 bases and J lost 1, with 9 bases in between. In germline, CDR1 is LGHNA, CDR2 YSLEER. CDR3 size: 14 residues. The CDR3 reads CASSQRFSQETQYF. DNA of the CDR3: TGCGCCAGCAGCCAGAGGTTTAGCCAAGAGACCCAGTACTTC.

The chain couples TRBV19 to TRBJ2-1, with D possibly TRBD2 on 5 matching bases. CDR1 LNHDA and CDR2 SQIVND come from the germline V gene (reference sequence). V dropped 5 bases and J dropped 6 bases, with 11 bases sitting between them. This CDR3 is 13 amino acids long. CDR3: CASSPISVNEQFF. The CDR3 DNA reads TGTGCCAGTAGTCCCATTAGCGTCAATGAGCAGTTCTTC. Using reference TRBV19 and TRBJ2-1 for the parts outside the CDR3, the full variable domain is DGGITQSPKYLFRKEGQNVTLSCEQNLNHDAMYWYRQDPGQGLRLIYYSQIVNDFQKGDIAEGYSVSREKKESFPLTVTSAQKNPTAFYLCASSPISVNEQFFGPGTRLTVL.

The chain links TRBV6-6 to TRBJ1-2, with 8 bases lining up with TRBD1. The CDR3 is 14 amino acids. The V and J ends lost 6 bases and 1 base, in that order; junction bases with no gene match: 4. CDR1 and CDR2 (germline): MNHNY, SVGAGI (reference sequence). Here the CDR3 DNA reads TGTGCCAGCAGGGAGACAGGGGTTAACTATGGCTACACCTTC. Translated, it gives CASRETGVNYGYTF.

V and J are TRBV19 and TRBJ2-5; D may correspond to TRBD1 or TRBD2 (5 bases each). The DNA end is more similar to TRBJ2-7, so the J call may be wrong. The CDR3 runs to 15 residues. Germline-derived CDR1 and CDR2 are LNHDA and SQIVND (reference sequence). The CDR3 is CASTPGPARAYEQYF. The CDR3 DNA sequence: TGTGCCAGTACCCCGGGGCCCGCCCGGGCCTACGAGCAGTACTTC.

This clone has only a few counts. The genes are TRBV28 and TRBJ2-7; a weak D match, TRBD2 (6 bases). There are 14 residues in the CDR3. CDR1 is MDHEN and CDR2 is SYDVKM in the germline V gene. The V end was cut by 4 bases, the J end by 3 bases, with 13 bases between. The CDR3 spells CASSSLTRLYEQYF. In DNA, the CDR3 is TGTGCCAGCAGTTCCCTGACTAGACTCTACGAGCAGTACTTC.

Worth noting for this clone: Other DNA sequences in this sample translate to the same CDR3. The genes are TRBV7-8 and TRBJ2-7; TRBD1 might be the D (6 bases). Trimming cost V 3 bases and J 0 bases, with 12 bases left between them. This CDR3 is built from 15 residues. Germline V gene data show CDR1 as SGHVS and CDR2 as FQNEAQ. The CDR3 is CASSLQGIPSYEQYF. The CDR3, as DNA: TGTGCCAGCAGCTTGCAGGGGATCCCCTCCTACGAGCAGTACTTC.

This clone was found once. The chain has TRBV7-9 and TRBJ2-7; no definite D call. Germline values: CDR1 SEHNR, CDR2 FQNEAQ (reference sequence). Trimming left V 5 bases short and J 3 bases short, with 11 bases between. The CDR3 loop spans 13 amino acids. For the CDR3, the DNA is TGTGCCAGCAGCACACAAGGTATCTACGAGCAGTACTTC. It codes for CASSTQGIYEQYF.

V gene TRBV9 combines with J gene TRBJ2-2; tentative D call: TRBD2 (5 bases). This CDR3 contains 13 residues. With 7 bases removed from V and 1 base from J, the gap between germline ends came to 8 bases. Germline V gives CDR1 SGDLS, CDR2 YYNGEE. CDR3 nucleotide sequence: TGTGCCAGCGGACGGGAGAACACCGGGGAGCTGTTTTTT. Its protein is CASGRENTGELFF.

For the CDR3, the DNA is TGTGCCAGCAGCGCCCGGGACAGGGCAACCTACGAGCAGTACTTC. This codes for CASSARDRATYEQYF. V and J are TRBV9 and TRBJ2-7, with TRBD1 matching 9 bases. The CDR3 contains 15 residues. The trim removed 3 bases at V and 2 bases at J, leaving 6 bases unmatched. Germline loops: CDR1 SGDLS, CDR2 YYNGEE.

Regarding this clone: A read error may account for a junction end that differs from germline. The CDR3: CASGVEGTGELFF. In DNA form, the CDR3 reads TGTGCCAGCGGCGTAGAGGGCACCGGGGAGCTGTTTTTT. The chain carries TRBV9 and TRBJ2-2, with a tentative D call TRBD2 (5 bases). Germline assignment: CDR1 SGDLS and CDR2 YYNGEE. The CDR3 totals 13 residues. Using reference TRBV9 and TRBJ2-2 for the parts outside the CDR3, the full variable domain is DSGVTQTPKHLITATGQRVTLRCSPRSGDLSVYWYQQSLDQGLQFLIQYYNGEERAKGNILERFSAQQFPDLHSELNLSSLELGDSALYFCASGVEGTGELFFGEGSRLTVL.